This T cell receptor beta chain came from a study of siplizumab effects on memory and regulatory T cells. General study results and limits: Siplizumab cultures yielded proliferating Tregs whose suppressive function was not confirmed. Treg-derived clones made up an average of around 75% of mappable alloreactive CD4+ clones with siplizumab and about 26% in controls.

This CDR3 has 16 residues. Losses at the gene ends were 2 bases for V and 11 bases for J; bases not matched to a gene: 12. Assay used: immunoSEQ multiplex PCR; TCRdb lists only in-frame clones, some missing. The profile covers approximately 7,000 clones, with around 66% appearing a single time and 48% taken by the ten largest. Of note for this clone: Its antigen is still unknown.

This clonotype originated in a human donor in good health. Source material: effector memory CD8+ T cells sorted from blood. Subset meaning: unstimulated CD8+ effector memory T cells. The chain is built from TRBV23-1 and TRBJ1-4; 9 positions match TRBD1. TRBV23-1 is marked as an open reading frame, function uncertain. CDR3 DNA sequence: TGCGCCAGCAGTCAACCTACCGGGACAGGGAGTCTGAAACTGTTTTTT. Translating it yields CASSQPTGTGSLKLFF.